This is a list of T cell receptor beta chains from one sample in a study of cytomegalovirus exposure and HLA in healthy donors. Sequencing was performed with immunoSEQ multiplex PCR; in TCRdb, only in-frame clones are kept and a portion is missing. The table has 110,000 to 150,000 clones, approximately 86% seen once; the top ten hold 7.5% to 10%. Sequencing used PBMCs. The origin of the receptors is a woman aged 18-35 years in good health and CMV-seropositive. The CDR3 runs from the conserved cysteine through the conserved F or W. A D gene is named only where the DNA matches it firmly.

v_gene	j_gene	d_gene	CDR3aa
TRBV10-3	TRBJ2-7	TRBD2	CAISESTSPQQYF
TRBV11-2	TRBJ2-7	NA	CASRRGGTHEQYF
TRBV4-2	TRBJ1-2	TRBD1	CASSNTGGPLDYGYTF
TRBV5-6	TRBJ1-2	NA	CASSLDRAFDYGYTF
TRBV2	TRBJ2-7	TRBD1	CASKGQGLFQYF
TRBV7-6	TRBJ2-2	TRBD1	CASSGGTGPNTGELFF
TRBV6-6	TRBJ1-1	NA	CASSPRGAAAFF
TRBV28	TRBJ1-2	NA	CASSRAGHYGYTF
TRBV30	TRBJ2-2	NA	CAWSRKGVSTGELFF
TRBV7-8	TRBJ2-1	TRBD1	CASSSTGTGYNEQFF
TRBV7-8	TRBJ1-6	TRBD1	CASSLAPRQGGSYNSPLHF
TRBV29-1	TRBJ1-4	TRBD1	CSVGPGQGNEKLFF
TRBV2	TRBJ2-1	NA	CASSEARLSSSEQFF
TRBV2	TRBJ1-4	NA	CASTTHRTNEKLFF
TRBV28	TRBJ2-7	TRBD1	CASSLWGQGAYEQYF
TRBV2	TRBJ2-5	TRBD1	CASPPPGQGQETQYF
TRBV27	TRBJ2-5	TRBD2	CASSPGTSGRGPQYF